This is a list of T cell receptor beta chains from one sample in a study of T cells in Graves' hyperthyroidism and ophthalmopathy. MiXCR was run by TCRdb on the multiplex PCR reads, yielding one entry per CDR3 protein. Of hundreds of thousands of distinct CDR3 sequences in the sample, 16% are singletons; the top ten hold around 30%. Sequencing used blood. The receptors originated from a woman aged 18-30 years with Graves' ophthalmopathy. Both conserved end residues are part of each CDR3. The D gene is left open where the match is weak. The size entry is marked missing in some rows and otherwise reads once, few, many or a size class.

J gene: TRBJ1-5; clone size: few; D gene: TRBD1; V gene: TRBV28; CDR3 protein: CATEPAGTGGSRQPQHF; CDR3 DNA: TGTGCCACCGAGCCCGCCGGGACAGGGGGAAGTCGGCAGCCCCAGCATTTT
J gene: TRBJ2-1; clone size: many; D gene: TRBD2; V gene: TRBV9; CDR3 protein: CASSVGGRAANEQFF; CDR3 DNA: TGTGCCAGCAGCGTAGGCGGGAGGGCCGCGAATGAGCAGTTCTTC
J gene: TRBJ2-5; clone size: NA; D gene: NA; V gene: TRBV20-1; CDR3 protein: CGQARQGWETQYF; CDR3 DNA: TGCGGCCAGGCGAGGCAGGGCTGGGAGACCCAGTACTTC
J gene: TRBJ2-3; clone size: NA; D gene: NA; V gene: TRBV3-1; CDR3 protein: CASSLKGGPHTQYF; CDR3 DNA: TGTGCCAGCAGCCTAAAGGGGGGGCCGCATACGCAGTATTTT
J gene: TRBJ1-2; clone size: many; D gene: NA; V gene: TRBV11-2; CDR3 protein: CASRRTGTYGYTF; CDR3 DNA: TGTGCCAGCAGGCGTACAGGGACCTATGGCTACACCTTC
J gene: TRBJ2-1; clone size: many; D gene: TRBD2; V gene: TRBV6-1; CDR3 protein: CASSGPSGRAVNEQFF; CDR3 DNA: TGTGCCAGCAGTGGTCCTAGCGGGAGGGCCGTAAATGAGCAGTTCTTC
J gene: TRBJ2-7; clone size: many; D gene: TRBD2; V gene: TRBV6-1; CDR3 protein: CASSPHISGTLSYEQYF; CDR3 DNA: TGTGCCAGCAGCCCCCATATTAGCGGGACTCTCTCCTACGAGCAGTACTTC
J gene: TRBJ1-5; clone size: many; D gene: NA; V gene: TRBV28; CDR3 protein: CASSFRDQPQHF; CDR3 DNA: TGTGCCAGCAGTTTCCGGGATCAGCCCCAGCATTTT
J gene: TRBJ1-5; clone size: many; D gene: NA; V gene: TRBV6-1; CDR3 protein: CASSGGRQSLGQPQHF; CDR3 DNA: TGTGCCAGCAGTGGTGGCCGACAGTCCCTAGGGCAGCCCCAGCATTTT
J gene: TRBJ1-2; clone size: NA; D gene: NA; V gene: TRBV7-3; CDR3 protein: CASSPLGGPLYGYTF; CDR3 DNA: TGTGCCAGCAGCCCCCTCGGGGGGCCCCTATATGGCTACACCTTC
J gene: TRBJ1-5; clone size: many; D gene: TRBD1; V gene: TRBV6-1; CDR3 protein: CASSWTGQSQPQHF; CDR3 DNA: TGTGCCAGCAGTTGGACAGGGCAGAGTCAGCCCCAGCATTTT
J gene: TRBJ2-5; clone size: many; D gene: TRBD2; V gene: TRBV12-3/TRBV12-4; CDR3 protein: CASRHTGLGREMKTQYF; CDR3 DNA: TGTGCCAGCAGGCACACGGGACTAGGGCGGGAGATGAAGACCCAGTACTTC
J gene: TRBJ2-1; clone size: once; D gene: NA; V gene: TRBV3-1; CDR3 protein: CASRDSRNNEQFF; CDR3 DNA: TGTGCCAGCCGGGACTCCAGGAACAATGAGCAGTTCTTC
J gene: TRBJ2-3; clone size: few; D gene: NA; V gene: TRBV19; CDR3 protein: CASSGERTDTQYF; CDR3 DNA: TGTGCCAGTAGTGGGGAGCGCACAGATACGCAGTATTTT
J gene: TRBJ2-5; clone size: NA; D gene: NA; V gene: TRBV5-1; CDR3 protein: CASSLGQGVGTERYF; CDR3 DNA: TGCGCCAGCAGCTTGGGGCAGGGGGTGGGGACTGAGAGGTACTTC
J gene: TRBJ1-2; clone size: many; D gene: NA; V gene: TRBV6-9; CDR3 protein: CASRWKALPGYTF; CDR3 DNA: TGTGCCAGCAGATGGAAGGCTCTTCCTGGCTACACCTTC
J gene: TRBJ2-1; clone size: many; D gene: NA; V gene: TRBV20-1; CDR3 protein: CSAVGLRGVDEQFF; CDR3 DNA: TGCAGTGCGGTCGGACTACGCGGTGTGGATGAGCAGTTCTTC
J gene: TRBJ2-5; clone size: many; D gene: NA; V gene: TRBV11-3; CDR3 protein: CASSLNRVGWETQYF; CDR3 DNA: TGTGCCAGCAGCTTAAACCGGGTTGGGTGGGAGACCCAGTACTTC
J gene: TRBJ2-5; clone size: NA; D gene: TRBD2; V gene: TRBV12-3/TRBV12-4; CDR3 protein: CASSLVSGGAGETQYF; CDR3 DNA: TGTGCCAGCAGTTTAGTAAGCGGGGGGGCCGGAGAGACCCAGTACTTC
J gene: TRBJ1-1; clone size: many; D gene: TRBD1; V gene: TRBV7-9; CDR3 protein: CASSSETGGGTEAFF; CDR3 DNA: TGTGCCAGCAGCTCAGAGACAGGGGGCGGCACTGAAGCTTTCTTT
J gene: TRBJ2-3; clone size: many; D gene: NA; V gene: TRBV11-1; CDR3 protein: CASSLALRTDTQYF; CDR3 DNA: TGTGCCAGCAGCTTAGCATTACGCACAGATACGCAGTATTTT
J gene: TRBJ1-1; clone size: many; D gene: NA; V gene: TRBV7-3; CDR3 protein: CASSLDRYTEAFF; CDR3 DNA: TGTGCCAGCAGTCTTGACAGGTACACTGAAGCTTTCTTT
J gene: TRBJ2-3; clone size: many; D gene: NA; V gene: TRBV27; CDR3 protein: CASSLIGSRRDDTQYF; CDR3 DNA: TGTGCCAGCAGTTTAATCGGCTCAAGGAGGGACGATACGCAGTATTTT
J gene: TRBJ2-5; clone size: many; D gene: NA; V gene: TRBV10-3; CDR3 protein: CAISESEGLRETQYF; CDR3 DNA: TGTGCCATCAGTGAGTCGGAGGGTTTACGGGAGACCCAGTACTTC
J gene: TRBJ1-2; clone size: many; D gene: NA; V gene: TRBV7-2; CDR3 protein: CASSWGEANYGYTF; CDR3 DNA: TGTGCCAGCAGCTGGGGGGAGGCTAACTATGGCTACACCTTC
J gene: TRBJ2-7; clone size: many; D gene: TRBD1; V gene: TRBV7-9; CDR3 protein: CASSTTWDRNEQYF; CDR3 DNA: TGTGCCAGCAGCACCACCTGGGACAGGAACGAGCAGTACTTC